This paragraph reports one T cell receptor (beta chain). What it binds is not known. These data belong to a study of PD-L1 blockade in urothelial cancer. Study background: About 90% of the roughly 29 patients were men with bladder-origin urothelial cancer. Overall study results and limits: Enhanced expansion of tumor-associated blood clones at 3 weeks characterized durable-benefit patients.

Each patient contributed between 1 and 8 total time points of blood mononuclear cells, pretreatment and during treatment. Clones were sequenced by immunoSEQ multiplex PCR, and TCRdb holds only the in-frame ones, with some missing. The sample shows 40,000 to 45,000 clones, roughly 82% of them seen only once. The V end was cut by 8 bases, the J end by 6 bases, with 11 bases between. This CDR3 has 11 residues. Germline CDR1 is ENHRY and CDR2 is SYGVKD. Sample: PBMCs, taken around atezolizumab (anti-PD-L1) treatment. The gene calls are TRBV10-3 and TRBJ2-7; possibly TRBD2 for D (6 bases). This receptor was taken from a man in his 70s with urothelial cancer. Written as DNA, the CDR3 is TGTGCCATCGGGAGGTTAGCCGAGCAGTACTTC. Translated, it gives CAIGRLAEQYF.